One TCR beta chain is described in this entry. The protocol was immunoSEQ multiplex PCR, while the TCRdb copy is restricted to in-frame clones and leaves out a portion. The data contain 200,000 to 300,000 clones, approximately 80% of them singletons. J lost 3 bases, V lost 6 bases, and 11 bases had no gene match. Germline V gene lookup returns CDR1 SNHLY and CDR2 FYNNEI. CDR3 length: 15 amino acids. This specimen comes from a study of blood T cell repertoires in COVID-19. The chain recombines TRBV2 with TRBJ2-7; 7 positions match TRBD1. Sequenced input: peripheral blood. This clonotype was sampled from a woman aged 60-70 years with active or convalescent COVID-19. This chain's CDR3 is CASRENRGFIYEQYF. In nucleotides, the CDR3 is TGTGCCAGCAGGGAAAACAGGGGTTTTATCTACGAGCAGTACTTC.